Listed below are T cell receptor beta chains from one sample, sequenced in a study of blood T cells in healthy people across ages. TCRdb re-called the 5' RACE reads with MiXCR, one entry per CDR3 protein. The sample yields hundreds of thousands of distinct CDR3 sequences, approximately 50% seen once. Sequenced input: blood. The receptors were sampled from a man aged 55 to 69 in good health. The CDR3 runs from the conserved cysteine through the conserved F or W. A D gene is named only where the DNA matches it firmly. Clone size is not always given. Where it is, it says once, few, many or a class for expanded clones.

>TRBJ2-7|TRBV7-2|-|TRBD2
TGTGCCAGCAGCTTAGGGGGTAGCGGGGGGCTCTCCTACGAGCAGTACTTC
CASSLGGSGGLSYEQYF
>TRBJ2-3|TRBV5-6|once|-
TGTGCCAGCAGCTTGGCCGAGGGCCGAAGCACAGATACGCAGTATTTT
CASSLAEGRSTDTQYF
>TRBJ2-5|TRBV12-3/TRBV12-4|few|-
TGTGCCAGCAGTTATGGAGGGATCGAGACCCAGTACTTC
CASSYGGIETQYF
>TRBJ2-3|TRBV19|-|-
TGTGCCAGTAGTATGATGGGTCCAGGCACAGATACGCAGTATTTT
CASSMMGPGTDTQYF
>TRBJ1-2|TRBV9|few|TRBD1
TGTGCCAGCAGCGTAGGGTATCGGGACAGGGGGTATGGCTACACCTTC
CASSVGYRDRGYGYTF
>TRBJ2-1|TRBV4-1|once|TRBD2
TGCGCCAGCAGCCTTCCTGGACGGACTAGCGGCCCGGGTGAGCAGTTCTTC
CASSLPGRTSGPGEQFF
>TRBJ2-7|TRBV4-1|few|-
TGCGCCAGCAGCCAGGGGGCCAACGAGCAGTACTTC
CASSQGANEQYF
>TRBJ2-3|TRBV6-2/TRBV6-3|-|-
TGTGCCAGCAGTGAGGGATGGGATACGCAGTATTTT
CASSEGWDTQYF
>TRBJ2-3|TRBV6-6|-|-
TGTGCCAGCAGTCGCACGAGGGGCGCGAAAGATACGCAGTATTTT
CASSRTRGAKDTQYF
>TRBJ2-3|TRBV4-1|-|TRBD2
TGCGCCAGCAGCCAGACCGGGACTAGCGGAAACACAGATACGCAGTATTTT
CASSQTGTSGNTDTQYF
>TRBJ2-1|TRBV7-9|once|TRBD1
TGTGCCAGCAGCCACGGGGGCCGGGACAGGGCGAGCTCCTACAATGAGCAGTTCTTC
CASSHGGRDRASSYNEQFF
>TRBJ2-7|TRBV29-1|-|TRBD1
TGCAGCGTTGTCGTGACAGGGGGCTCGTACGAGCAGTACTTC
CSVVVTGGSYEQYF
>TRBJ2-1|TRBV3-1|few|TRBD2
TGTGCCAGCAGGGCAACGCGGGGGTGGGACAATGAGCAGTTCTTC
CASRATRGWDNEQFF
>TRBJ1-5|TRBV20-1|-|TRBD1
TGCAGTGCCAAGGGACAGGCGGATCAGCCCCAGCATTTT
CSAKGQADQPQHF
>TRBJ2-7|TRBV20-1|-|-
TGCAGTGCTAGACACGGTACCTACGAGCAGTACTTC
CSARHGTYEQYF
>TRBJ2-3|TRBV20-1|few|-
TGCAGTGCTAGCCGTCGAACAGATACGCAGTATTTT
CSASRRTDTQYF
>TRBJ2-1|TRBV21-1|-|-
TGTGCCAGCAGCGGGTGCTTTAATGAGCAGTTCTTC
CASSGCFNEQFF
>TRBJ2-5|TRBV20-1|-|-
TGCAGTGCTAGATCCCCGGGGCAGGGACTTAGAGAGACCCAGTACTTC
CSARSPGQGLRETQYF
>TRBJ2-5|TRBV2|-|-
TGTGCCAGCAGTGAAGGTCTGGGGGCCCAGTACCAAGAGACCCAGTACTTC
CASSEGLGAQYQETQYF
>TRBJ2-7|TRBV6-5|-|-
TGTGCCAGCAGCCCTGGGGGGGCCTCCTACGAGCAGTACTTC
CASSPGGASYEQYF
>TRBJ1-4|TRBV12-3/TRBV12-4|-|-
TGTGCCAGCAGTTTCTCCCAGACAGTGGCTAATGAAAAACTGTTTTTT
CASSFSQTVANEKLFF
>TRBJ2-5|TRBV10-3|few|TRBD2
TGTGCCATCAGTGAGTCCCGGGGGGTCGGAGAGACCCAGTACTTC
CAISESRGVGETQYF
>TRBJ2-6|TRBV19|many|-
TGTGCCAGTAGTATAGGGGGTTCTGGGGCCAACGTCCTGACTTTC
CASSIGGSGANVLTF
>TRBJ2-7|TRBV7-9|-|-
TGTGCCAGCAGCAGGACACCATCCGAGCAGTACTTC
CASSRTPSEQYF
>TRBJ2-7|TRBV4-2|-|-
TGTGCCAGCAGCCCACTCAGGCGGGGTGACAAGCAGTACTTC
CASSPLRRGDKQYF
>TRBJ2-7|TRBV5-1|once|TRBD2
TGCGCCAGCAGCGCGGAGGTAGCGGGGCACTACGAGCAGTACTTC
CASSAEVAGHYEQYF
>TRBJ2-7|TRBV6-1|-|TRBD1
TGTGCCAGCAGTGGCCTCAGGGGGAGCTCCTACAATGAGCAGTACTTC
CASSGLRGSSYNEQYF
>TRBJ2-6|TRBV7-6|-|-
TGTGCCAGCAGCCCCAGGGGTGTTATCTCTGGGGCCAACGTCCTGACTTTC
CASSPRGVISGANVLTF
>TRBJ1-5|TRBV12-3/TRBV12-4|-|-
TGTGCCAGCAGCACCTTAGGGGTACGAAGCAATCAGCCCCAGCATTTT
CASSTLGVRSNQPQHF
>TRBJ2-5|TRBV6-6|few|-
TGTGCCAGCAGAGAGACACATCGGGGGGCAGAGACCCAGTACTTC
CASRETHRGAETQYF
>TRBJ2-1|TRBV20-1|-|TRBD2
TGCAGTGCTAGAGATTGGGGCCAGCGGGGGACATCACTGAATGAGCAGTTCTTC
CSARDWGQRGTSLNEQFF
>TRBJ2-5|TRBV20-1|few|-
TGCATCCGGGAGACCCAGTACTTC
CIRETQYF
>TRBJ1-5|TRBV10-3|-|TRBD1
TGTGCCATCAGCAGGGGGCTGGGTCAGCCCCAGCATTTT
CAISRGLGQPQHF
>TRBJ2-5|TRBV21-1|-|-
TGTGCCAGCAGCAAAGCGCTGTGGAGGGAACAAGAGACCCAGTATTTC
CASSKALWREQETQYF
>TRBJ2-5|TRBV9|-|-
TGTGCCAGCAGCCCGCGTTTGAACCGAGAGACCCAGTACTTC
CASSPRLNRETQYF
>TRBJ2-7|TRBV6-6|-|-
TGTGCCAGCAGTTACTCCCTCGACAAGTCATCCTACGAGCAGTACTTC
CASSYSLDKSSYEQYF
>TRBJ2-1|TRBV7-6|-|TRBD1
TGTGCCAGCACCCTGGGGGTGAAGGGGGCGAACTACAATGAGCAGTTCTTC
CASTLGVKGANYNEQFF
>TRBJ1-2|TRBV5-4|-|-
TGTGCCAGCAGCCCAGACCAGGACGGAGGCTACACCTTC
CASSPDQDGGYTF
>TRBJ2-1|TRBV24-1|-|TRBD1
TGTGCCACCAGTGATCGGACAGGTGGAAACAATGAGCAGTTCTTC
CATSDRTGGNNEQFF
>TRBJ1-1|TRBV10-3|few|TRBD1
TGTGCCATCAGGCAGGGGGCTAACACTGAAGCTTTCTTT
CAIRQGANTEAFF
>TRBJ1-5|TRBV2|-|TRBD1
TGTGCCGGCAGTGGAGTAGCAGGGGGCAAGAATCAGCCCCAGCATTTT
CAGSGVAGGKNQPQHF
>TRBJ2-7|TRBV10-3|-|-
TGTGCCATCAGTGGTGAAGGACAACTTTGGGGCGAGCAGTACTTC
CAISGEGQLWGEQYF
>TRBJ2-1|TRBV6-2/TRBV6-3|few|-
TGTGCCAGCTACAACGAGGTCCTACGTACCGATGAGCAGTTCTTC
CASYNEVLRTDEQFF
>TRBJ2-3|TRBV24-1|few|-
TGTGCCACCAGTGGTTGGGCAGGGGGGACAGATACGCAGTATTTT
CATSGWAGGTDTQYF
>TRBJ1-4|TRBV6-1|-|TRBD1
TGTGCCAGCAGTGGGACCGGGACAGGCCAAGAAAAACTGTTTTTT
CASSGTGTGQEKLFF
>TRBJ2-1|TRBV20-1|few|TRBD2
TGCAGTGCTAGAAACTTAGCGGGACTCAATGAGCAGTTCTTC
CSARNLAGLNEQFF
>TRBJ2-4|TRBV28|-|-
TGTGCCAGCAGTTTATGGGGGGCTGGGGAGGGGCGCAAAAACATTCAGTACTTC
CASSLWGAGEGRKNIQYF
>TRBJ2-4|TRBV5-1|-|TRBD1
TGCGCCAGCAGCCCCGGGACAGCCCTAGCCAAAAACATTCAGTACTTC
CASSPGTALAKNIQYF
>TRBJ2-3|TRBV4-1|-|-
TGCGCCAGCAGCCAAATTAGGGGTGCGGATACGCAGTATTTT
CASSQIRGADTQYF
>TRBJ2-3|TRBV4-2|once|TRBD2
TGTGCCAGCAAGGACGGGGGGGGGAGCACAGATACGCAGTATTTT
CASKDGGGSTDTQYF
>TRBJ1-2|TRBV20-1|few|-
TGCAGTGCTAGGACCAGGGGTGAGGGCTACACCTTC
CSARTRGEGYTF
>TRBJ2-6|TRBV5-1|once|-
TGCGCCAGCAGGGCAGGGGCTCGCTACTCTGGGGCCAACGTCCTGACTTTC
CASRAGARYSGANVLTF
>TRBJ1-1|TRBV18|-|TRBD1
TGTGCCAGCTCACCAGGGACAGGATACTCTGAAGCTTTCTTT
CASSPGTGYSEAFF
>TRBJ2-3|TRBV12-3/TRBV12-4|-|-
TGTGGATCAGGGACCACAGATACGCAGTATTTT
CGSGTTDTQYF